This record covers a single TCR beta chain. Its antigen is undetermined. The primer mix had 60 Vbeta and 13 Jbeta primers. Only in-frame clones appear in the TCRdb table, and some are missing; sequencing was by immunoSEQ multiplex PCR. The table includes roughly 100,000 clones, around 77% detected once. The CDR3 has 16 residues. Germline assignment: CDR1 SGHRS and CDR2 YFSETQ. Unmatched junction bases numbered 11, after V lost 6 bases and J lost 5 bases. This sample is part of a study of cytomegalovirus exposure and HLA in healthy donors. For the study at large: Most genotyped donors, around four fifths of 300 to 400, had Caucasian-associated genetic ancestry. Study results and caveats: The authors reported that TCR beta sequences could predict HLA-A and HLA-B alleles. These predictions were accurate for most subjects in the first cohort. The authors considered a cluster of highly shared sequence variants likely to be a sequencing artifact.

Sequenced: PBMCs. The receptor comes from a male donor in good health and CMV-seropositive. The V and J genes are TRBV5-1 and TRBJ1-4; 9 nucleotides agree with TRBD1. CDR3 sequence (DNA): TGCGCCAGCACCACGGAACCGGGACAGGGAAATGAAAAACTGTTTTTT. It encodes CASTTEPGQGNEKLFF.